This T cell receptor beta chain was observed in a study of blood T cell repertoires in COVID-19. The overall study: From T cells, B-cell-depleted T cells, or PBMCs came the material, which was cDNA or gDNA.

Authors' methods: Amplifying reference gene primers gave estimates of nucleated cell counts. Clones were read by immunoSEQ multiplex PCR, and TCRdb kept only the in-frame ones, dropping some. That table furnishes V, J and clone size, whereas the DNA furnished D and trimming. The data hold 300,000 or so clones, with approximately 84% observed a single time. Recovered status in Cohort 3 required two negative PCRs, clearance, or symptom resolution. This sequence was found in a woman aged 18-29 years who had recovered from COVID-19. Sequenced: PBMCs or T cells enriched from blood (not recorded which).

CDR3 residues: CASVISVGSGYTF. CDR3 DNA sequence: TGTGCCAGCGTAATATCCGTCGGGTCTGGCTACACCTTC. The rearrangement uses TRBV7-9 and TRBJ1-2, with unresolved D. Trimming pared 8 bases from V and 7 bases from J, leaving 17 bases between. The CDR3 is 13 residues long. Per the germline V gene, CDR1 is SEHNR and CDR2 is FQNEAQ (reference sequence).